One and the same sample provided the 2 T cell receptor beta chains below, sequenced in a study of CD8+ T cells in alopecia areata. Once RNA had been extracted, it was reverse transcribed into cDNA to act as the sequencing template. The table came from immunoSEQ multiplex PCR; TCRdb's copy has only in-frame clones and leaves some out. The sample yields about 12,000 clones, approximately 57% seen once. In alopecia areata patients, both lesional scalp punch biopsies and peripheral blood were collected. Sequenced sample: skin. These receptors originate from a human donor with alopecia areata.

V gene TRBV7-2 combines with J gene TRBJ1-1; D is possibly TRBD1 (5 bases). The CDR3 is 14 amino acids. V shed 1 base and J shed 1 base, with 7 bases lying between them. Germline values: CDR1 SGHTA, CDR2 FQGNSA. The CDR3 DNA reads as TGTGCCAGCAGCTTAGGACAGTCGAACACTGAAGCTTTCTTT. Protein: CASSLGQSNTEAFF.

The chain uses TRBV6-5 and TRBJ1-5, with D unresolved. Germline-derived CDR1 and CDR2 are MNHEY and SVGAGI. V gave up 5 bases and J gave up 5 bases, with 10 bases separating them. The CDR3 spans 13 residues. Here the CDR3 reads CASSESLHQPQHF. The CDR3 coding sequence is TGTGCCAGCAGTGAATCCCTCCATCAGCCCCAGCATTTT.